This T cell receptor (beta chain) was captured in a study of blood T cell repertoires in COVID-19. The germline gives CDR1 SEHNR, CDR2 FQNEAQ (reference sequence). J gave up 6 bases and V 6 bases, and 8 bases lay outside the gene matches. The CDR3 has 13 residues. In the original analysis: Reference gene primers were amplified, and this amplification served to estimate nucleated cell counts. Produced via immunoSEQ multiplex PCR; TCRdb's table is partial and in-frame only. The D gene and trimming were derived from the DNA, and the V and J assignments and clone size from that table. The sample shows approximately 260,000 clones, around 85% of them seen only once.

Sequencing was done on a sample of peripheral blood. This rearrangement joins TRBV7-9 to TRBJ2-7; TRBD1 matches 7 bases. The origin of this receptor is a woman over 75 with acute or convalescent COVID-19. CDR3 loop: CASSLDRTLEQYF. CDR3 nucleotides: TGTGCCAGCAGTTTGGACAGGACCCTCGAGCAGTACTTC. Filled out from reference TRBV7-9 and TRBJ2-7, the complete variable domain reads DTGVSQNPRHKITKRGQNVTFRCDPISEHNRLYWYRQTLGQGPEFLTYFQNEAQLEKSRLLSDRFSAERPKGSFSTLEIQRTEQGDSAMYLCASSLDRTLEQYFGPGTRLTVT.